One and the same sample provided the 20 T cell receptor beta chains below, sequenced in a study of blood T cell repertoires in COVID-19. Only in-frame clones appear in the TCRdb table, and some are missing; sequencing was by immunoSEQ multiplex PCR. The data contain around 100,000 clones, about 89% of them singletons. Sequenced sample: peripheral blood. These receptors were taken from a man between 60 and 70 years old with acute or convalescent COVID-19.

The CDR3 region is CAIAPGMLVPDTQYF. DNA of the CDR3: TGTGCCATCGCGCCAGGGATGTTAGTGCCAGATACGCAGTATTTT. The chain joins TRBV10-3 to TRBJ2-3, with D maybe TRBD1 (5 bases). Germline CDR1 is ENHRY and CDR2 is SYGVKD. V lost 8 bases and J lost 4, with 19 bases in between. The CDR3 is made up of 15 amino acids.

V gene TRBV7-3 combines with J gene TRBJ2-2, with 15 bases matching TRBD2. V lost 5 bases, J lost 0 bases, and 4 bases stayed unmatched. From germline, CDR1 is SGHTA and CDR2 FQGTGA. There are 18 residues in the CDR3. CDR3 DNA: TGTGCCAGCAGCCCGGGACTAGCGGGAGGCGCGAACACCGGGGAGCTGTTTTTT. The encoded protein is CASSPGLAGGANTGELFF.

The chain couples TRBV24-1 to TRBJ1-2; the match to TRBD1 covers 8 bases. The CDR3 length is 15 residues. Losses at the gene ends were 3 bases for V and 4 bases for J; bases not matched to a gene: 6. Germline V gene data show CDR1 as KGHDR and CDR2 as SFDVKD. The CDR3 loop is CATSDGPGGGYGYTF. The DNA of the CDR3 is TGTGCCACCAGTGATGGCCCAGGGGGCGGCTATGGCTACACCTTC.

The V gene is TRBV24-1, the J gene TRBJ2-5; maybe TRBD2 (6 bases). The V gene's germline CDR1 is KGHDR and CDR2 SFDVKD. The V end lost 5 bases, the J end lost 4 bases, and 10 bases lay between the germline ends. This CDR3 is built from 13 residues. In DNA, the CDR3 is TGTGCCACCAGTGGGGTCGGGGGAGAGACCCAGTACTTC. It encodes CATSGVGGETQYF.

The chain carries TRBV28 and TRBJ1-4, with D uncertain. Trimming cost V 5 bases and J 6 bases, with 7 bases left between them. Germline CDR1 reads MDHEN; CDR2 reads SYDVKM. This CDR3 is 12 amino acids long. The CDR3: CASSRDDEKLFF. CDR3 in DNA: TGTGCCAGCAGTCGAGATGATGAAAAACTGTTTTTT. The full variable domain, with the rest looked up from reference TRBV28 and TRBJ1-4, is DVKVTQSSRYLVKRTGEKVFLECVQDMDHENMFWYRQDPGLGLRLIYFSYDVKMKEKGDIPEGYSVSREKKERFSLILESASTNQTSMYLCASSRDDEKLFFGSGTQLSVL.

The chain joins TRBV6-1 to TRBJ1-4; perhaps TRBD1 as D (6 bases). This CDR3 comprises 14 residues. V lost 2 bases and J 3 bases, leaving 7 bases between the germline ends. Germline V gene lookup returns CDR1 MNHNS and CDR2 SASEGT. The CDR3 nucleotides read TGTGCCAGCAGTGAAAGGACAGCTAATGAAAAACTGTTTTTT. This codes for CASSERTANEKLFF.

The chain's CDR3 is CASSRQGWEKLFF. The CDR3 DNA reads as TGTGCCAGCAGCCGACAGGGTTGGGAAAAACTGTTTTTT. The chain carries TRBV3-1 (or the pseudogene TRBV3-2) and TRBJ1-4; TRBD1 aligns across 7 bases. V lost 4 bases to trimming and J lost 8 bases; unmatched junction nucleotides: 4. CDR1 and CDR2 (germline): LGHDT, YNNKEL (reference sequence). The CDR3 extends over 13 amino acids.

The chain carries TRBV2 and TRBJ2-1; D may be TRBD2 (5 bases). Germline values: CDR1 SNHLY, CDR2 FYNNEI. Trimming pared 3 bases from V and 16 bases from J, leaving 13 bases between. CDR3 length: 11 amino acids. In nucleotides, the CDR3 is TGTGCCAGCAGTGATGGACTCGTAGCCTTCTTC. Its protein is CASSDGLVAFF. Supplemented by reference TRBV2 and TRBJ2-1, the full variable domain reads EPEVTQTPSHQVTQMGQEVILRCVPISNHLYFYWYRQILGQKVEFLVSFYNNEISEKSEIFDDQFSVERPDGSNFTLKIRSTKLEDSAMYFCASSDGLVAFFGPGTRLTVL.

This sequence joins TRBV4-2 and TRBJ1-1; D gene uncertain. The V gene's germline CDR1 is LGHNA and CDR2 YNFKEQ. The V gene lost 6 bases and the J gene lost 3 bases, with 11 bases spanning the gap. This CDR3 spans 13 amino acids. CDR3 in DNA: TGTGCCAGCAGGACTGAGTTCGACACTGAAGCTTTCTTT. This codes for CASRTEFDTEAFF.

DNA of the CDR3: TGTGCCAGTAGTATAGCGACTAGCAAGGGGACAGATACGCAGTATTTT. Translation gives CASSIATSKGTDTQYF. The chain uses TRBV19 and TRBJ2-3, with TRBD2 matching over 7 bases. This CDR3 contains 16 residues. With 1 base clipped from V and 3 bases from J, the junction kept 7 bases outside the gene matches. CDR1 is LNHDA, CDR2 SQIVND, per germline (reference sequence).

V and J are TRBV4-1 and TRBJ2-3, with 8 bases matching TRBD2. Germline V lookup: CDR1 MGHRA, CDR2 YSYEKL. V dropped 1 base and J dropped 3; count of bases not matched to a gene: 9. CDR3 length: 17 amino acids. The CDR3 protein is CASSQVVSAGVTDTQYF. The CDR3 DNA follows: TGCGCCAGCAGCCAAGTTGTATCAGCGGGAGTGACAGATACGCAGTATTTT.

The chain uses TRBV6-1 and TRBJ1-2; no definite D call. The CDR3 has 14 residues. CDR1 MNHNS and CDR2 SASEGT come from the germline V gene. Deletions cut 6 bases from V and 4 bases from J, with 15 bases between. As DNA, the CDR3 is TGTGCCAGCAGCCCCCGGGCGGCGGGCTATGGCTACACCTTC. It translates to CASSPRAAGYGYTF.

The chain couples TRBV11-3 to TRBJ2-5, with TRBD2 matching over 7 bases. The CDR3 is 17 amino acids. Germline-derived CDR1 and CDR2 are SGHNT and YENEEA. The ends lost 5 bases at V and 0 bases at J; junction bases unmatched: 12. CDR3 loop: CASSHPWGTSDQETQYF. The DNA of the CDR3 is TGTGCCAGCAGCCACCCCTGGGGTACTAGCGACCAAGAGACCCAGTACTTC.

The J gene is TRBJ2-7, the V gene TRBV13; the match to TRBD2 covers 12 bases. Germline V gene lookup returns CDR1 PRHDT and CDR2 FYEKMQ (reference sequence). The CDR3 extends over 14 amino acids. V lost 5 bases to trimming and J lost 3 bases; unmatched junction nucleotides: 2. The CDR3 spells CASSRLAGVYEQYF. CDR3 coding DNA: TGTGCCAGCAGCCGACTAGCGGGAGTCTACGAGCAGTACTTC. Complete variable domain (other parts from reference TRBV13 and TRBJ2-7): AAGVIQSPRHLIKEKRETATLKCYPIPRHDTVYWYQQGPGQDPQFLISFYEKMQSDKGSIPDRFSAQQFSDYHSELNMSSLELGDSALYFCASSRLAGVYEQYFGPGTRLTVT.

V usage is TRBV28 and J usage is TRBJ1-2; D is uncertain. This CDR3 contains 13 residues. The V end was cut by 4 bases, the J end by 7 bases, with 13 bases between. CDR1 is MDHEN, CDR2 SYDVKM, per germline. CDR3 amino acids: CASSSVERGGYTF. The CDR3 DNA reads as TGTGCCAGCAGTTCGGTTGAGCGGGGTGGCTACACCTTC.

A single count supports this clone. The chain uses TRBV28 and TRBJ2-7; 9 bases fit TRBD1. CDR3 length: 15 residues. Germline loops: CDR1 MDHEN, CDR2 SYDVKM. The junction had 13 bases not matched to a gene; V was cut back by 6 bases and J by 7 bases. For the CDR3, the DNA is TGTGCCAGCAGCCCCACAGGGGGCGTTCGGAGGGAGCAGTACGTC. Its translation: CASSPTGGVRREQYV.

This sequence joins TRBV27 and TRBJ2-2, with 12 bases fitting TRBD2. Trimming removed 1 base from V and 6 bases from J; junction bases left unmatched: 9. The CDR3 has 18 residues. CDR1 is MNHEY and CDR2 is SMNVEV in the germline V gene (reference sequence). CDR3 coding DNA: TGTGCCAGCAGTTTATGGTCTAGCGGGAGGGCCGAACCCGGGGAGCTGTTTTTT. This gives the protein CASSLWSSGRAEPGELFF.

The CDR3 DNA reads TGTGCCAGCTCACCACCAGGGAGTAGCAATCAGCCCCAGCATTTT. This gives the protein CASSPPGSSNQPQHF. V is TRBV18 and J is TRBJ1-5; D gene unclear. The CDR3 loop spans 15 amino acids. The V gene lost 0 bases and the J gene lost 0 bases, with 6 bases spanning the gap. Germline CDR1 reads KGHSH; CDR2 reads LQKENI.

This clone was seen just once. This sequence joins TRBV19 and TRBJ1-4; D may be TRBD1 (6 bases). Trimming took 7 bases from V and 0 from J, leaving 18 bases between them. Germline lookup yields CDR1 LNHDA and CDR2 SQIVND (reference sequence). CDR3 length: 17 amino acids. Written as DNA, the CDR3 is TGTGCCAGTACCGACCCCTGGGACACGTCAACTAATGAAAAACTGTTTTTT. As protein: CASTDPWDTSTNEKLFF.

V gene TRBV4-2 combines with J gene TRBJ2-3; the match to TRBD2 covers 9 bases. The length of the CDR3 is 20 residues. The germline V gene encodes CDR1 LGHNA and CDR2 YNFKEQ. With 1 base clipped from V and 0 bases from J, the junction kept 14 bases outside the gene matches. The CDR3 DNA is TGTGCCAGCAGCCAAGGGTGGTCGCCTAGCGGGGCTTCTAGCACAGATACGCAGTATTTT. Protein product: CASSQGWSPSGASSTDTQYF.